The source of this T cell receptor beta chain is a study of shared clonotypes between healthy human individuals. The table lists this clone with a few counts. Positively selected for CCR7, the CD45RO-negative cells used as naive CD8 cells excluded terminally differentiated effector memory CD45RA+ cells. Donors had no recently reported acute infections or vaccinations and were HIV-negative. Sequencing was performed with immunoSEQ multiplex PCR; in TCRdb, only in-frame clones are kept and a portion is missing. The sample includes about 2 million clones, approximately 95% of them seen just once. Germline V lookup: CDR1 SQVTM, CDR2 ANQGSEA. The ends lost 7 bases at V and 3 bases at J; junction bases unmatched: 4. This CDR3 is 12 amino acids long.

The V and J genes are TRBV29-1 and TRBJ1-1; 8 bases are a match to TRBD1. The source is a man younger than 35 in good health. The sequencing sample was made of naive CD8+ T cells sorted from blood. CDR3 sequence (DNA): TGCAGCGCTAGACAGGGGTACACTGAAGCTTTCTTT. This translates into CSARQGYTEAFF. The whole variable domain, remainder taken from reference TRBV29-1 and TRBJ1-1, is SAVISQKPSRDICQRGTSLTIQCQVDSQVTMMFWYRQQPGQSLTLIATANQGSEATYESGFVIDKFPISRPNLTFSTLTVSNMSPEDSSIYLCSARQGYTEAFFGQGTRLTVV.